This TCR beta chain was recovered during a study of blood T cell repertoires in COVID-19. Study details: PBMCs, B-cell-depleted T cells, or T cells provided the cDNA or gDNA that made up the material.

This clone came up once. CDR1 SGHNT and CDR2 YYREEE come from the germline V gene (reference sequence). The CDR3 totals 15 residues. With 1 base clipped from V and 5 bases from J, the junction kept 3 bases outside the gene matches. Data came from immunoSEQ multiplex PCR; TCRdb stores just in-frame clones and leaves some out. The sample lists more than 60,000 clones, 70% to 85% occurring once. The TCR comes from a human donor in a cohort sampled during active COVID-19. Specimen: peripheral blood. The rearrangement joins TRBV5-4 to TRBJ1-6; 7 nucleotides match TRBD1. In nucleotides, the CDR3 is TGTGCCAGCAGCTTGTGGGACAGAAATAATTCACCCCTCCACTTT. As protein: CASSLWDRNNSPLHF.